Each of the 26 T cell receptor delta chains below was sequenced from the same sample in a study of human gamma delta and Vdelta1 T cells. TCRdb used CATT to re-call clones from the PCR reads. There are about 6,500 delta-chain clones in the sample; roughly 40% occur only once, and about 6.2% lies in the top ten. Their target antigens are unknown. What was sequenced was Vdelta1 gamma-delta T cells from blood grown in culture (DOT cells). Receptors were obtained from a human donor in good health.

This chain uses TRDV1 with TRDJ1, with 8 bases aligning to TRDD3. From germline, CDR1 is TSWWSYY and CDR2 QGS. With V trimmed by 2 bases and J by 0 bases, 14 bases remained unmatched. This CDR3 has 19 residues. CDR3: CALGEFLDTGGHYTDKLIF. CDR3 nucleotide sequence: TGTGCTCTTGGGGAATTCCTAGATACTGGGGGGCACTACACCGATAAACTCATCTTT.

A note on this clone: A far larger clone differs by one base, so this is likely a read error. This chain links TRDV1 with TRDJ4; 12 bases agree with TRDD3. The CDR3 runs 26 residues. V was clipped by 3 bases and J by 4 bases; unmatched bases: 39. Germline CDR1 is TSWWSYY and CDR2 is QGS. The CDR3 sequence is CALGDLPSCHSFLCLALGDTNKPLIF. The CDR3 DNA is TGTGCTCTTGGGGACCTTCCATCCTGCCATTCGTTTCTGTGTTTAGCTCTGGGGGATACGAACAAACCCCTGATCTTT.

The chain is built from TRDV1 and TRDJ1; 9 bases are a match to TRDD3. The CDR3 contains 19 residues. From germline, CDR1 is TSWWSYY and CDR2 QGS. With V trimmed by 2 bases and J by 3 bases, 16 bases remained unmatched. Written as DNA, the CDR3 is TGTGCTCTTGGGGAATGTGGAAACTGGGGGACAACTTGTCCCGATAAACTCATCTTT. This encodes CALGECGNWGTTCPDKLIF.

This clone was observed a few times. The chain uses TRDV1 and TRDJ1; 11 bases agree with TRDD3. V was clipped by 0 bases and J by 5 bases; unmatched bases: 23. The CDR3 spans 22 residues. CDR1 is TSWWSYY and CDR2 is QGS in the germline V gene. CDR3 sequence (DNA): TGTGCTCTTGGGGAACTCCTTTTCGGACCTCCGGCAATGGGGGATACGCTAGATAAACTCATCTTT. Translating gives CALGELLFGPPAMGDTLDKLIF.

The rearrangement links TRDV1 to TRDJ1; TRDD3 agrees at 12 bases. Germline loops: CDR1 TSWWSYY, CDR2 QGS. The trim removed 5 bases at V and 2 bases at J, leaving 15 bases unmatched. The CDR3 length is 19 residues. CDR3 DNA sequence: TGTGCTCTTGGGAACTACCCCTGGGGGATACGGTATCGTACCGATAAACTCATCTTT. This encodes CALGNYPWGIRYRTDKLIF.

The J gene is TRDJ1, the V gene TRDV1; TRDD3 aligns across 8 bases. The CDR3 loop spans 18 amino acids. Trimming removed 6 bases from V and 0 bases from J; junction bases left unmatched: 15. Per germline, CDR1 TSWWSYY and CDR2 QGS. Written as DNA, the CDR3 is TGTGCTCTTGGCCTCCACCATGTACTGGGGGTTTACACCGATAAACTCATCTTT. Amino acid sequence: CALGLHHVLGVYTDKLIF.

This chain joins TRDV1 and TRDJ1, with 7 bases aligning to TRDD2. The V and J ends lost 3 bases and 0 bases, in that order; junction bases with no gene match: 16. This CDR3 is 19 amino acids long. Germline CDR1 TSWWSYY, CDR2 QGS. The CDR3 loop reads CALGELPFLRDPYTDKLIF. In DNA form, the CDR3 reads TGTGCTCTTGGGGAGCTGCCCTTCCTGCGGGACCCGTACACCGATAAACTCATCTTT.

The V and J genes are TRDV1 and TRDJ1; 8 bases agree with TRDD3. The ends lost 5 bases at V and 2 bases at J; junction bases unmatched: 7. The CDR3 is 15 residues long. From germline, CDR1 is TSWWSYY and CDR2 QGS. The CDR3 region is CALGKHGIRTDKLIF. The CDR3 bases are TGTGCTCTTGGGAAACATGGGATACGGACCGATAAACTCATCTTT.

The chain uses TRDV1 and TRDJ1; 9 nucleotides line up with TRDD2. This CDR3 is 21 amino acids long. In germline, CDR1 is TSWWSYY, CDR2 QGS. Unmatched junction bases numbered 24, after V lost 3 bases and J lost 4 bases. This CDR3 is CALGDGPSYEGRLGLSDKLIF. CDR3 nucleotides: TGTGCTCTTGGGGACGGGCCTTCCTACGAGGGTCGTCTGGGATTGAGCGATAAACTCATCTTT.

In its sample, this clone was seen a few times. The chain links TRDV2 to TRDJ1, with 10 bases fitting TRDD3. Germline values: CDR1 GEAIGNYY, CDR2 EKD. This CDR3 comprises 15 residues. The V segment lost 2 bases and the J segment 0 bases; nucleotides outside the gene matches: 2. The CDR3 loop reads CACDNWGIHTDKLIF. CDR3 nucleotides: TGTGCCTGTGACAACTGGGGGATCCACACCGATAAACTCATCTTT.

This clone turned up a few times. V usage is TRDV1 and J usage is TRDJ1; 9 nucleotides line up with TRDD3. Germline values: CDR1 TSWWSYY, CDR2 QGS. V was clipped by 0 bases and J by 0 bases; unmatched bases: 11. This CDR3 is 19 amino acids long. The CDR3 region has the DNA TGTGCTCTTGGGGAACTCTCCAACTACTGGGGGAAGTACACCGATAAACTCATCTTT. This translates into CALGELSNYWGKYTDKLIF.

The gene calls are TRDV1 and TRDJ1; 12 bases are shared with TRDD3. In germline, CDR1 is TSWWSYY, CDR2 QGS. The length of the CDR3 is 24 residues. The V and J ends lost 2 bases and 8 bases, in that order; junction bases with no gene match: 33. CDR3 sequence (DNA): TGTGCTCTTGGGGAAGACGTTTCGTTCCCCACGCACCTGGGGGATACGCCTCTCATCCCGAAACTCATCTTT. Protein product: CALGEDVSFPTHLGDTPLIPKLIF.

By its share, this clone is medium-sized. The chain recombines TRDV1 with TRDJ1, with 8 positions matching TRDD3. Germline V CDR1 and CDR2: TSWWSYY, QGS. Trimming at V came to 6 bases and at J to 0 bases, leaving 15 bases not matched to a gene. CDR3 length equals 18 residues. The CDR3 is CALGLTRGIGGYTDKLIF. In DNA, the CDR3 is TGTGCTCTTGGATTAACCCGGGGGATAGGGGGGTACACCGATAAACTCATCTTT.

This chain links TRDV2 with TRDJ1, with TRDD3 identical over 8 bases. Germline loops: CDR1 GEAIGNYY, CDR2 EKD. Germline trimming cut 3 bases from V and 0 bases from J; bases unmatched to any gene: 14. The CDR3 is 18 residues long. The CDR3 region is CACDSPRTGGQNTDKLIF. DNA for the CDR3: TGTGCCTGTGACTCCCCGCGTACTGGGGGCCAAAACACCGATAAACTCATCTTT.

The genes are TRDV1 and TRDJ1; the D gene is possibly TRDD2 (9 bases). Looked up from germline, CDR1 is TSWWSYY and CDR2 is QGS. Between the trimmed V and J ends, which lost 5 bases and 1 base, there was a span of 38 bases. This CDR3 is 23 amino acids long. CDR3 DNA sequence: TGTGCTCTTGGGTCACCCCCCCCCTTCCTACCTCCGGCTGGGGGACCGCTCACCGATAAACTCATCTTT. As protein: CALGSPPPFLPPAGGPLTDKLIF.

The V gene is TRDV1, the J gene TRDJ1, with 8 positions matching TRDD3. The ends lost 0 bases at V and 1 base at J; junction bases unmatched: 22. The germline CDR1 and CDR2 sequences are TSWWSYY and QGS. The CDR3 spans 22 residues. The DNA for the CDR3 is TGTGCTCTTGGGGAACTCGGCCCATTTGGTACTGGGGGCTCTCGTGGCACCGATAAACTCATCTTT. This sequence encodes CALGELGPFGTGGSRGTDKLIF.

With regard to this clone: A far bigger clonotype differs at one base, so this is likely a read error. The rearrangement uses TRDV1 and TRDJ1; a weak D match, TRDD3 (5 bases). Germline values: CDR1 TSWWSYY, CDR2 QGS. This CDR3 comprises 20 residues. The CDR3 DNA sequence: TGTGCTCTTGGGGAACGCTTTATGAGAACACTAGGGGAGTACACCAATAAACTCATCTTT. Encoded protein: CALGERFMRTLGEYTNKLIF.

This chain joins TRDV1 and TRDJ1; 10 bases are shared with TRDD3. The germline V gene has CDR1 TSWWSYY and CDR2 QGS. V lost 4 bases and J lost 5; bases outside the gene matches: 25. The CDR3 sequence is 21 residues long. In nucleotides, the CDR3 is TGTGCTCTTGGGGCGGCTACTTCGGTCTACTGGGGGATTAGGGGAGAAGATAAACTCATCTTT. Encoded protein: CALGAATSVYWGIRGEDKLIF.

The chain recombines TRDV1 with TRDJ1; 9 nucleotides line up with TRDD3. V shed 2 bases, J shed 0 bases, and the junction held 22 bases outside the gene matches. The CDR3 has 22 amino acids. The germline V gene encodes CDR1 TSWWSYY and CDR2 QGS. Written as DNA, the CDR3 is TGTGCTCTTGGGGAATGCCCACGCCCCCGTACTGGGGGAGAGACGGACACCGATAAACTCATCTTT. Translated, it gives CALGECPRPRTGGETDTDKLIF.

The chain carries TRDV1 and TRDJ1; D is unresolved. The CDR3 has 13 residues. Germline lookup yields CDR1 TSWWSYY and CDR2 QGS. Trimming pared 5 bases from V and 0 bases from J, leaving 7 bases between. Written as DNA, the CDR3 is TGTGCTCTTGGGTCTCCGTACACCGATAAACTCATCTTT. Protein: CALGSPYTDKLIF.

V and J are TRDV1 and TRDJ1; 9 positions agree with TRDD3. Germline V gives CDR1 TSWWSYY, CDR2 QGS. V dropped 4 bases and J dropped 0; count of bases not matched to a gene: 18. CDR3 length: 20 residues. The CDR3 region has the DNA TGTGCTCTTGGGGTCCGACCTGGCACCCCCTCTGGGGGATACACCGATAAACTCATCTTT. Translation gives CALGVRPGTPSGGYTDKLIF.

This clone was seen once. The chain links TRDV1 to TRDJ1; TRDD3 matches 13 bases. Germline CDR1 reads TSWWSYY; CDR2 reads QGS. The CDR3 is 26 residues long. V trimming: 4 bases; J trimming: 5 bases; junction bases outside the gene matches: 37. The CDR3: CALGVPGCLLPTGGYGGITADDKLIF. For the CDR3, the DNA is TGTGCTCTTGGGGTCCCCGGGTGCCTTCTTCCCACTGGGGGATACGGGGGCATAACTGCCGATGATAAACTCATCTTT.

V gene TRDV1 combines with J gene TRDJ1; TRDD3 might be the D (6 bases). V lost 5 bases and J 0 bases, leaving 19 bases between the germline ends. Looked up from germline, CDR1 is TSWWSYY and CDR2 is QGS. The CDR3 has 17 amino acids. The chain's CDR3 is CALGHPRRGKYTDKLIF. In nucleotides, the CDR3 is TGTGCTCTTGGGCACCCTCGGCGGGGGAAGTACACCGATAAACTCATCTTT.

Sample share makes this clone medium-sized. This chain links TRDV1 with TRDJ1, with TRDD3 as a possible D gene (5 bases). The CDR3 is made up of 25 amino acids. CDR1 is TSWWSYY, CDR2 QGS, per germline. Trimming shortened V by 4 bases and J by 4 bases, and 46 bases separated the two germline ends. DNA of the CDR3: TGTGCTCTTGGGGTGACCTGGGTTTTTCAGGGGAACCAAACACCTCAAGGCCATTTTTTCGATAAACTCATCTTT. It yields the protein CALGVTWVFQGNQTPQGHFFDKLIF.

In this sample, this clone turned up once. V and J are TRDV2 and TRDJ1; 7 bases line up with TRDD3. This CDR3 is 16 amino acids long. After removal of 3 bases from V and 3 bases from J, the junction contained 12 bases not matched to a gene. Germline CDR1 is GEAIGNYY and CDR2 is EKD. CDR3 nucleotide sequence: TGTGCCTGTGACTCAGAAAGGGGGGATCTCGCCGATAAACTCATCTTT. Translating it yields CACDSERGDLADKLIF.

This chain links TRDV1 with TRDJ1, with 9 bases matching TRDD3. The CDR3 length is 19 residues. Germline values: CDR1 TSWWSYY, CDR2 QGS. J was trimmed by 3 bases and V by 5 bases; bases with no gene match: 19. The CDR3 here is CALGMSSYLGIRRADKLIF. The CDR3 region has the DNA TGTGCTCTTGGGATGAGTTCCTATCTGGGGATACGGAGGGCCGATAAACTCATCTTT.